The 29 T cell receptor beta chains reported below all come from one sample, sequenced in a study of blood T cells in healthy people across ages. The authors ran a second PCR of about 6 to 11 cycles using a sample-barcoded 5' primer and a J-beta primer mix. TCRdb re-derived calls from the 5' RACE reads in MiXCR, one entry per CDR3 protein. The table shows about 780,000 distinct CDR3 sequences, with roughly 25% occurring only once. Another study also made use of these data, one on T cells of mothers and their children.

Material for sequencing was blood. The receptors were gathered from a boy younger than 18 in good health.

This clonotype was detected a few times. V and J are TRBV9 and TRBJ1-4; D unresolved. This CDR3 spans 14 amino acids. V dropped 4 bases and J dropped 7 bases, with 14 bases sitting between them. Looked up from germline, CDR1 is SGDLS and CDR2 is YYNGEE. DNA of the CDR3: TGTGCCAGCAGCCTACTCCCCGCTAGTGAAAAACTGTTTTTT. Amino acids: CASSLLPASEKLFF.

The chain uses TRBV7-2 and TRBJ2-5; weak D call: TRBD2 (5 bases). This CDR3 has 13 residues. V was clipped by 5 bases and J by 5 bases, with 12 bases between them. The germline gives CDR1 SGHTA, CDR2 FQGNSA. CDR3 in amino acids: CASSRSWRETQYF. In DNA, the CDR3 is TGTGCCAGCAGCCGGTCTTGGAGGGAGACCCAGTACTTC.

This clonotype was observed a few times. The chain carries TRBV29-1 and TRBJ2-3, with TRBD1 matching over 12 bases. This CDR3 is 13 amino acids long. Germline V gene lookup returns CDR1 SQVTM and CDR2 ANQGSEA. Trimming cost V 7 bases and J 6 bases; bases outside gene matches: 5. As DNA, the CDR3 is TGCAGCGAGGGGACAGGGGGCTTTGATACGCAGTATTTT. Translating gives CSEGTGGFDTQYF.

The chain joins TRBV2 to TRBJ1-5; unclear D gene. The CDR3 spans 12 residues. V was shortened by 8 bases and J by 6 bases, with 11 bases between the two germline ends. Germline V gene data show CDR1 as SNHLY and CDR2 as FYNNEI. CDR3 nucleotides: TGTGCCAGCCGGACGACGCTTCAGCCCCAGCATTTT. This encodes CASRTTLQPQHF.

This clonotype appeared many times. Written as DNA, the CDR3 is TGTGCCAGCAGCTACGGAAGCGGGAGTGGCTACACCTTC. Protein product: CASSYGSGSGYTF. The genes are TRBV11-2 and TRBJ1-2; D not certain. Germline V gene sequence: CDR1 SGHAT, CDR2 FQNNGV. The V end lost 4 bases, the J end lost 7 bases, and 13 bases lay between the germline ends. The CDR3 is 13 residues long.

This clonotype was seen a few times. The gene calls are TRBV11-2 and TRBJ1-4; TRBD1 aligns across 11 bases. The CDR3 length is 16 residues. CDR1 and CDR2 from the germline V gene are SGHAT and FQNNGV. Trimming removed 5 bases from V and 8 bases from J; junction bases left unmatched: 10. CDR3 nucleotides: TGTGCCAGCAGCATAACCGGGACAGGGGGTAGGGAAAAACTGTTTTTT. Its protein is CASSITGTGGREKLFF.

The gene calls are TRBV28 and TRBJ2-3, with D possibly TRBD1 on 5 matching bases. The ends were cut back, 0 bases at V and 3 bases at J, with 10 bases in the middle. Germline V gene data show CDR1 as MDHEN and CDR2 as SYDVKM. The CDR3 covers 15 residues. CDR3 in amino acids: CASSLWTVPTDTQYF. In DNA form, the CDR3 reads TGTGCCAGCAGTTTATGGACAGTCCCGACAGATACGCAGTATTTT. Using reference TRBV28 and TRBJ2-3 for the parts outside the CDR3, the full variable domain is DVKVTQSSRYLVKRTGEKVFLECVQDMDHENMFWYRQDPGLGLRLIYFSYDVKMKEKGDIPEGYSVSREKKERFSLILESASTNQTSMYLCASSLWTVPTDTQYFGPGTRLTVL.

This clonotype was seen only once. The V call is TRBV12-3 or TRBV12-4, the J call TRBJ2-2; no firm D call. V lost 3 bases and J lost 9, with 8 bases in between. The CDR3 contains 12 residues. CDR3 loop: CASSLNSRELFF. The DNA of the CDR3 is TGTGCCAGCAGTTTGAACAGCCGGGAGCTGTTTTTT.

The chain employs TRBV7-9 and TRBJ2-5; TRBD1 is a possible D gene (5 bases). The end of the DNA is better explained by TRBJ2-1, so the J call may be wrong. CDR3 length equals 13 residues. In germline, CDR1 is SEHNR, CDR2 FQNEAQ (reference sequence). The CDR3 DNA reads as TGTGCCAGCAGCTCAGGGCCAAGTGAAGGGCAGTTCTTC. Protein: CASSSGPSEGQFF.

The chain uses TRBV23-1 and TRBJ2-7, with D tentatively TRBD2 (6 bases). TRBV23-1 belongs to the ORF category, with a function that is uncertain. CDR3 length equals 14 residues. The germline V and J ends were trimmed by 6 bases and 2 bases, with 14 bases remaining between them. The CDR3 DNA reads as TGCGCCAGCAGGAGGCGGGGTGGGCCCTACGAGCAGTACTTC. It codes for CASRRRGGPYEQYF.

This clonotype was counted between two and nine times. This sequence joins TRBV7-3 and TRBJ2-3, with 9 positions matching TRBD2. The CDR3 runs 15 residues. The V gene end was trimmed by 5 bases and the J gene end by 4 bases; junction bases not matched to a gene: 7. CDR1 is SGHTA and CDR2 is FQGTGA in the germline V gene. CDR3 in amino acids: CASSPGRGGADTQYF. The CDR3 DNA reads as TGTGCCAGCAGCCCCGGGCGGGGGGGCGCAGATACGCAGTATTTT.

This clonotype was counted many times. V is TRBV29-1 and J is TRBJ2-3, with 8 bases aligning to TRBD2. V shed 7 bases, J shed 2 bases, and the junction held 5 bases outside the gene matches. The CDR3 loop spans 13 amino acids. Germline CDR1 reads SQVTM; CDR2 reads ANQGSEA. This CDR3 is CSALTSDTDTQYF. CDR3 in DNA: TGCAGCGCCCTGACTAGCGACACAGATACGCAGTATTTT.

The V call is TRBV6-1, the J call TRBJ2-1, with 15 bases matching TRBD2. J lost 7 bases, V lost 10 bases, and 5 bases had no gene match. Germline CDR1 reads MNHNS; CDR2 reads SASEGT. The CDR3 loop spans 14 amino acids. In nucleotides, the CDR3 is TGTGCCACCTGGGGGACTAGCGGGGGGAATGAGCAGTTCTTC. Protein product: CATWGTSGGNEQFF.

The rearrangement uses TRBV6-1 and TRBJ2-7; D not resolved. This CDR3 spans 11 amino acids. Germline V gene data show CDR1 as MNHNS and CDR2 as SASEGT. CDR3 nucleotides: TGTGCTGTCAAGGGTTCCTACGAGCAGTACTTC. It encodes CAVKGSYEQYF.

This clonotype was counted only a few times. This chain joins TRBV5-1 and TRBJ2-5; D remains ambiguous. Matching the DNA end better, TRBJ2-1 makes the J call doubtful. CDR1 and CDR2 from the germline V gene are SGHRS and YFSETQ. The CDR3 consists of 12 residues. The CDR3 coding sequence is TGCGCCAGCAGTCTTCGGCTCGGTGAGCAGTTCTTC. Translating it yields CASSLRLGEQFF.

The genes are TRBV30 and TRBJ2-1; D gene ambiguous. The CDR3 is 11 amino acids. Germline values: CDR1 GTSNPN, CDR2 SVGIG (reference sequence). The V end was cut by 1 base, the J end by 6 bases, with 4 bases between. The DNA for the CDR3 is TGTGCCTGGAGTGGGAGCAATGAGCAGTTCTTC. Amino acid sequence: CAWSGSNEQFF.

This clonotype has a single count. The CDR3, as DNA: TGTGCCAGCTCACCACCCGGGGGGCAGGGGGCGATGGCTTTCTTT. It encodes CASSPPGGQGAMAFF. The chain carries TRBV18 and TRBJ1-1; 8 positions agree with TRBD1. The CDR3 runs 15 residues. Germline V gene data show CDR1 as KGHSH and CDR2 as LQKENI. V shed 0 bases, J shed 11 bases, and the junction held 11 bases outside the gene matches.

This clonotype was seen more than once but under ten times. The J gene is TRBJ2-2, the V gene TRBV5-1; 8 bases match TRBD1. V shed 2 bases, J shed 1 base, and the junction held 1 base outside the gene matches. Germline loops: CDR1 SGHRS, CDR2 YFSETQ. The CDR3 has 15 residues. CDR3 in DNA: TGCGCCAGCAGCTTACAGGGGGAGAACACCGGGGAGCTGTTTTTT. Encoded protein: CASSLQGENTGELFF.

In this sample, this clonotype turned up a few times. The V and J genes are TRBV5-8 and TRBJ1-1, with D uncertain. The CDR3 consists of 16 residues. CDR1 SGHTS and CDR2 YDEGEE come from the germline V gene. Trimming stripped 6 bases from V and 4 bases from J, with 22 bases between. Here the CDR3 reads CASTPPVDKTSTEAFF. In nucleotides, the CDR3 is TGTGCCAGCACCCCTCCTGTTGACAAGACGTCCACTGAAGCTTTCTTT.

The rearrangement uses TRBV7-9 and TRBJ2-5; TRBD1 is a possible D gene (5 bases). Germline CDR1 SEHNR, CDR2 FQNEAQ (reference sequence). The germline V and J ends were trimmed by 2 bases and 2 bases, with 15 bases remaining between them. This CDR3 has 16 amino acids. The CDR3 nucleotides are TGTGCCAGCAGCTTAAGTAGCAGGGTGCTTCAAGAGACCCAGTACTTC. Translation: CASSLSSRVLQETQYF. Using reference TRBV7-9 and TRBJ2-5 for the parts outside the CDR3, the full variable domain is DTGVSQNPRHKITKRGQNVTFRCDPISEHNRLYWYRQTLGQGPEFLTYFQNEAQLEKSRLLSDRFSAERPKGSFSTLEIQRTEQGDSAMYLCASSLSSRVLQETQYFGPGTRLLVL.

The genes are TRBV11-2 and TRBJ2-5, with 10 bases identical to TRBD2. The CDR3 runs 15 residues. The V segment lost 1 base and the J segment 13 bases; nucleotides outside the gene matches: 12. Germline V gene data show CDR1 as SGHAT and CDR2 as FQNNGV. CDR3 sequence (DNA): TGTGCCAGCAGCTTAGTAGCGGGGGGTTACTACGAGCGGTACTTC. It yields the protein CASSLVAGGYYERYF.

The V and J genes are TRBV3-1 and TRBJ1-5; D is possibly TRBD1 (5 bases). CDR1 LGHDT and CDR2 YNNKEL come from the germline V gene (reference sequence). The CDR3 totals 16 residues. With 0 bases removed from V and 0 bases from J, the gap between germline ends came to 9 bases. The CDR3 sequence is CASSQETGGSNQPQHF. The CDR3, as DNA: TGTGCCAGCAGCCAAGAAACCGGGGGTAGCAATCAGCCCCAGCATTTT.

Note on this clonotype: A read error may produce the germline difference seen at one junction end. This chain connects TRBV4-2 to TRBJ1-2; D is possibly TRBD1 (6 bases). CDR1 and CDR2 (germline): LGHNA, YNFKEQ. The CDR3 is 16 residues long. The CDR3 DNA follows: TGTGCCTGCAGCCAAGTAACCCCAGGGGAGATCGGCGGCTACACCTTC. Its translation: CACSQVTPGEIGGYTF.

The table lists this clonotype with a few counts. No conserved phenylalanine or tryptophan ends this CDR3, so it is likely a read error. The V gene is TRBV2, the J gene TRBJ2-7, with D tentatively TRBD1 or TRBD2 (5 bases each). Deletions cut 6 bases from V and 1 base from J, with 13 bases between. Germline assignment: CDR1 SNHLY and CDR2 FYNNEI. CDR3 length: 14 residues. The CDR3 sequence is CASRNTEGSYEQYC. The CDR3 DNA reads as TGTGCCAGCAGGAACACAGAGGGGTCCTACGAGCAGTACTGC.

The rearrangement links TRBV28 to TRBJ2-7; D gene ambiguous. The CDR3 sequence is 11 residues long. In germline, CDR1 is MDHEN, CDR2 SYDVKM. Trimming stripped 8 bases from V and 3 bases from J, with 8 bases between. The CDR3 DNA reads TGTGCCAGCTCGATCTTCTACGAGCAGTACTTC. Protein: CASSIFYEQYF.

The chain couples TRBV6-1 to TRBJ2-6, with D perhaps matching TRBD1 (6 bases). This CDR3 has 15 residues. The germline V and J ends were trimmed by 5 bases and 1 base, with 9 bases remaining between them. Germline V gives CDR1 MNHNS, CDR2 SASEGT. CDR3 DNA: TGTGCCAGCAGTCGGGACAAATCTGGGGCCAACGTCCTGACTTTC. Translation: CASSRDKSGANVLTF.

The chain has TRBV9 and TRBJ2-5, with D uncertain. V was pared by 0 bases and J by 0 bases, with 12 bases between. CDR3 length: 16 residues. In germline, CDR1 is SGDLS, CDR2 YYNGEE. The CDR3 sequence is CASSVGVNRYQETQYF. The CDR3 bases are TGTGCCAGCAGCGTAGGAGTAAACCGGTACCAAGAGACCCAGTACTTC.

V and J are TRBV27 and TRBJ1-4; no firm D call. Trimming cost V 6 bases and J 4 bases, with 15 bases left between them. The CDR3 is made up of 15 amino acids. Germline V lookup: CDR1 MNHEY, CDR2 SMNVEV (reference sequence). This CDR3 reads CASRPRGRDNEKLFF. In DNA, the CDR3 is TGTGCCAGCAGGCCTCGCGGGCGGGATAATGAAAAACTGTTTTTT.

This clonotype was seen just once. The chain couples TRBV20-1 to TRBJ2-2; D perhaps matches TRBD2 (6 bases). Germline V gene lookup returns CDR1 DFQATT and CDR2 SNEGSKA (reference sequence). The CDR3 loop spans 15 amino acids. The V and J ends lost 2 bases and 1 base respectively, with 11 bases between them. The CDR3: CSARSAGLNTGELFF. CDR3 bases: TGCAGTGCTAGATCCGCGGGACTGAACACCGGGGAGCTGTTTTTT.